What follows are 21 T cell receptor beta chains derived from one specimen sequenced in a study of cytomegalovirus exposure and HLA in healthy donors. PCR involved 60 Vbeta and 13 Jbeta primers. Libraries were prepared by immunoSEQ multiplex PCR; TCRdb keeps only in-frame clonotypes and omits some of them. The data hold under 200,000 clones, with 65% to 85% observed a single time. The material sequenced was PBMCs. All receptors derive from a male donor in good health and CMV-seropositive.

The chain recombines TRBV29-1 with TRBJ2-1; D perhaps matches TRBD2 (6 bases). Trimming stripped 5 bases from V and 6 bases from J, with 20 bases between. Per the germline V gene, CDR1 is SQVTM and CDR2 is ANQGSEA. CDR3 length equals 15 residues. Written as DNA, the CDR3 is TGCAGCGTTATCCGGGTCCTGGGGGAGGCCAATGAGCAGTTCTTC. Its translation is CSVIRVLGEANEQFF.

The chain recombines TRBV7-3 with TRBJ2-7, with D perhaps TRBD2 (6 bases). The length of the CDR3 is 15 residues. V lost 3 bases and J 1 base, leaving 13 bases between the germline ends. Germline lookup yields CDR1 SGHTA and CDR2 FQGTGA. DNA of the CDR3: TGTGCCAGCAGCTTGTTTAGCGGTTCGTCCTACGAGCAGTACTTC. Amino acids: CASSLFSGSSYEQYF.

The CDR3 loop is CASSKLAKGGKTYNEQFF. In nucleotides, the CDR3 is TGTGCCAGTAGTAAACTAGCGAAAGGGGGAAAAACCTACAATGAGCAGTTCTTC. V usage is TRBV19 and J usage is TRBJ2-1, with TRBD2 as a possible D gene (7 bases). The CDR3 has 18 residues. V was cut by 4 bases and J by 2 bases, with 21 bases left in between. Per germline, CDR1 LNHDA and CDR2 SQIVND (reference sequence).

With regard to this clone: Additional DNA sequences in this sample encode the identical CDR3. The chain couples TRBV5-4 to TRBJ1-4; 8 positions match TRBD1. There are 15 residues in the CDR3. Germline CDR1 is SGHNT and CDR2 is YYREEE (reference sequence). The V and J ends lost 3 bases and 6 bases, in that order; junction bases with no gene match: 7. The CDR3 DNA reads TGTGCCAGCAGCTCAGGGGGCCAAGGGTATGAAAAACTGTTTTTT. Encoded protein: CASSSGGQGYEKLFF.

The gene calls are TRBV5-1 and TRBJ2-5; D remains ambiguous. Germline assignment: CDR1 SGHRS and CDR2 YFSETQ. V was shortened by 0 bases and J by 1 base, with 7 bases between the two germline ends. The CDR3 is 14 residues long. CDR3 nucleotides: TGCGCCAGCAGCTTGGCCGCGGTCCAAGAGACCCAGTACTTC. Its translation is CASSLAAVQETQYF.

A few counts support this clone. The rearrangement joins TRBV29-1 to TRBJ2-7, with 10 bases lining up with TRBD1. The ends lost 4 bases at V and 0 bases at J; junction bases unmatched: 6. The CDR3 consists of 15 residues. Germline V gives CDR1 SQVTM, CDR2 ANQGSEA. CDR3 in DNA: TGCAGCGTTGGGGGGGGACAGGGGCACTCCTACGAGCAGTACTTC. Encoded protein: CSVGGGQGHSYEQYF.

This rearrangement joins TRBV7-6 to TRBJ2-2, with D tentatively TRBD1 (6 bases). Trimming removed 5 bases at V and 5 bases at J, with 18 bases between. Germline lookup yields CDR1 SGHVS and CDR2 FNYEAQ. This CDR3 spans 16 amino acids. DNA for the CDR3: TGTGCCAGCAGCCCTCAGGGGCGTCCGGGGACCGGGGAGCTGTTTTTT. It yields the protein CASSPQGRPGTGELFF.

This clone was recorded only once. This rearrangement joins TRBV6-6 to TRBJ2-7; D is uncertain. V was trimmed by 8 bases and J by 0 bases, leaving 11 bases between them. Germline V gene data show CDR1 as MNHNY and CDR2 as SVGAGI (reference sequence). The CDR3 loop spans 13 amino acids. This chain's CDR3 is CASAERSSYEQYF. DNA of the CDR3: TGTGCCAGCGCCGAGCGCAGCTCCTACGAGCAGTACTTC.

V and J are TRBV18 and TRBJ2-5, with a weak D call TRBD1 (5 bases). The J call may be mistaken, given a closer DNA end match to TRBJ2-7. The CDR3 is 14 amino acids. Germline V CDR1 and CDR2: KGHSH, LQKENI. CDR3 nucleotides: TGTGCCAGCTCACCAAGGCAGGGTAGTTACGAGCAGTACTTC. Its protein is CASSPRQGSYEQYF.

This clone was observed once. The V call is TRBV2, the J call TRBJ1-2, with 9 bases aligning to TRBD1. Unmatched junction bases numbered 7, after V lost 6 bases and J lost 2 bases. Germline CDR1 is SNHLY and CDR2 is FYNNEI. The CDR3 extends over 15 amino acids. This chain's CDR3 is CASRATGTGNYGYTF. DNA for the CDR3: TGTGCCAGCAGGGCCACCGGGACAGGGAACTATGGCTACACCTTC.

DNA of the CDR3: TGCAGCGTCGCGGGACGGGGTGGCACCTACGAGCAGTACTTC. Encoded protein: CSVAGRGGTYEQYF. This chain links TRBV29-1 with TRBJ2-7; a weak D match, TRBD2 (6 bases). V lost 6 bases and J 2 bases, leaving 17 bases between the germline ends. This CDR3 comprises 14 residues. Germline assignment: CDR1 SQVTM and CDR2 ANQGSEA.

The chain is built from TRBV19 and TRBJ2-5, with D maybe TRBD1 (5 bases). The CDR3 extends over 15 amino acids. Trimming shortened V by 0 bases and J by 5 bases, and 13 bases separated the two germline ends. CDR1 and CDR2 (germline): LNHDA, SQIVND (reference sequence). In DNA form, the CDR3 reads TGTGCCAGTAGTATAGATTCAGGGCAGTACGAGACCCAGTACTTC. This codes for CASSIDSGQYETQYF.

CDR3 in DNA: TGTGCCATCAGGGAGACAGGGACCTACAATGAGCAGTTCTTC. This gives the protein CAIRETGTYNEQFF. The V gene is TRBV10-3, the J gene TRBJ2-1; 7 bases agree with TRBD1. CDR3 size: 14 residues. The germline V gene encodes CDR1 ENHRY and CDR2 SYGVKD. V was pared by 6 bases and J by 2 bases, with 4 bases of the junction left unmatched.

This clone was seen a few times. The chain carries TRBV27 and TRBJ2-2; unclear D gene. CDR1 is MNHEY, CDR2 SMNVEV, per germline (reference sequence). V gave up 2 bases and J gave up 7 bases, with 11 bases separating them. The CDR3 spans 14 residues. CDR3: CASSLRLVGGELFF. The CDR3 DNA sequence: TGTGCCAGCAGTTTAAGGCTAGTAGGCGGGGAGCTGTTTTTT.

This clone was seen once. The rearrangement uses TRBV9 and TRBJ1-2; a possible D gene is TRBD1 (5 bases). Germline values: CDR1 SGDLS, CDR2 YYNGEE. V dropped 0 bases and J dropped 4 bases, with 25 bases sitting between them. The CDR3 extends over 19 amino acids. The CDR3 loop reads CASSVGWLETDRKGYGYTF. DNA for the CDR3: TGTGCCAGCAGCGTAGGATGGTTGGAGACAGACAGAAAAGGCTATGGCTACACCTTC.

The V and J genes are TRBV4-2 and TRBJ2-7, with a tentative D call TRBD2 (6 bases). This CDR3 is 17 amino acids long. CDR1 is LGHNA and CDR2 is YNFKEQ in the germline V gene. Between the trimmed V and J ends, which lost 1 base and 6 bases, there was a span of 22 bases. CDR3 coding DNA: TGTGCCAGCAGCCAAGGCCTATCGGTATCCGGGGGTTCCGAGCAGTACTTC. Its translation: CASSQGLSVSGGSEQYF.

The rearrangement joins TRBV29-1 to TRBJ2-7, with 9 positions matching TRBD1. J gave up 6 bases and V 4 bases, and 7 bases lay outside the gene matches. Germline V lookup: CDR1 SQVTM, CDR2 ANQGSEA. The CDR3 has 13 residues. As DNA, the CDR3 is TGCAGCGTTGGGCAGACAGGGGGAGGCGAGCAGTACTTC. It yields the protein CSVGQTGGGEQYF.

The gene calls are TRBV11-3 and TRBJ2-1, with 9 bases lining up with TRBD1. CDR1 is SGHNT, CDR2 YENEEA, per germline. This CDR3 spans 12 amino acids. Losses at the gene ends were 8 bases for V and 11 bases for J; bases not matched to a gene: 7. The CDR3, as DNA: TGTGCCAGCGGCGGACAGGGGCCAAAGCAGTTCTTC. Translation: CASGGQGPKQFF.

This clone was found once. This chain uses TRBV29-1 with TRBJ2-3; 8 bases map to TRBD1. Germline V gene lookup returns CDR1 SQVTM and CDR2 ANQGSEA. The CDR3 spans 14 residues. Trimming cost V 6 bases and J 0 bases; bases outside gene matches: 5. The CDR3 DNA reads TGCAGCGTGCGACAGGGGACCAGCACAGATACGCAGTATTTT. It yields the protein CSVRQGTSTDTQYF.

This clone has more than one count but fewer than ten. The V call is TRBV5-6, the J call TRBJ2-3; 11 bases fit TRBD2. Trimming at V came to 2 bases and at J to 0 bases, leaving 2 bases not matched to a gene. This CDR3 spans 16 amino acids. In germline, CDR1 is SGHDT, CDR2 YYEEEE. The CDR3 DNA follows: TGTGCCAGCAGCTTTAGCGGGAGGGCTAGCACAGATACGCAGTATTTT. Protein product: CASSFSGRASTDTQYF.

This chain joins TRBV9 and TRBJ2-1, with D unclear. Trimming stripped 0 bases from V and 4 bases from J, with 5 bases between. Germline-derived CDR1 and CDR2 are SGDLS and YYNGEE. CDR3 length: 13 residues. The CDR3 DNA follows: TGTGCCAGCAGCGTAGGAGAATACAATGAGCAGTTCTTC. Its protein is CASSVGEYNEQFF. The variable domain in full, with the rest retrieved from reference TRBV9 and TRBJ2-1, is DSGVTQTPKHLITATGQRVTLRCSPRSGDLSVYWYQQSLDQGLQFLIQYYNGEERAKGNILERFSAQQFPDLHSELNLSSLELGDSALYFCASSVGEYNEQFFGPGTRLTVL.